What follows describes a single T cell receptor (beta chain). This specimen belongs to a study of technical replicates of blood from a handful of donors. The CDR3 has 15 residues. V dropped 9 bases and J dropped 0 bases, with 17 bases sitting between them. CDR1 is LNHDA, CDR2 SQIVND, per germline (reference sequence). Only in-frame clones appear in the TCRdb table, and some are missing; sequencing was by immunoSEQ multiplex PCR. The sample holds more than 65,000 clones, roughly 91% seen once. This chain uses TRBV19 with TRBJ1-1; D remains unclear. The receptor was derived from a human donor in good health. The material sequenced was T cells isolated from PBMCs. The CDR3 nucleotides are TGTGCCAGCCAGAGGGATAATGTCTTGAACACTGAAGCTTTCTTT. This gives the protein CASQRDNVLNTEAFF. Full variable domain (remainder filled in from reference TRBV19 and TRBJ1-1): DGGITQSPKYLFRKEGQNVTLSCEQNLNHDAMYWYRQDPGQGLRLIYYSQIVNDFQKGDIAEGYSVSREKKESFPLTVTSAQKNPTAFYLCASQRDNVLNTEAFFGQGTRLTVV.